A selection of T cell receptor beta chains follows, all from one sample in a study of neurological immune-mediated disorders. TCRdb fed the 5' RACE reads into MiXCR, producing one record per CDR3 protein. The sample lists some 46,000 distinct CDR3 sequences, roughly 4.4% occurring once. Specimen: PBMCs. All receptors derive from a woman aged 60-75 years with multiple sclerosis. The CDR3 runs from the conserved cysteine through the conserved F or W. D genes are given only for firm matches. Some rows mark clone size as missing; the rest say once, few, many or name a class of expanded clone.

j_call,clone_size,d_call,v_call,cdr3_nt,cdr3_aa
TRBJ1-6,.,.,TRBV4-3,TGCGCCAGCAGCCAAGAAAGTGCAGGGGCGGGTTCACCCCTACACTTT,CASSQESAGAGSPLHF
TRBJ2-5,many,.,TRBV3-1,TGTGCCAGCAGCCAACAGGGGTACCAAGAGACCCAGTACTTC,CASSQQGYQETQYF
TRBJ1-5,many,.,TRBV6-2/TRBV6-3,TGTGCCAGCACCTTGCTAGAGGGCGATCAGCCCCAGCATTTT,CASTLLEGDQPQHF
TRBJ2-2,.,.,TRBV5-1,TGCGCCAGCAGCTTGTTGCTAGCCGGGAACACCGGGGAGCTGTTTTTT,CASSLLLAGNTGELFF
TRBJ2-1,many,TRBD2,TRBV10-2,TGCGCCAGCAGGTCTAGCGGGGGAGGTGAGCAGTTCTTC,CASRSSGGGEQFF
TRBJ2-5,few,.,TRBV20-1,TGCAGTGCTAGCACAGGTGGAGAGGAGACCCAGTACTTC,CSASTGGEETQYF
TRBJ2-2,many,TRBD2,TRBV29-1,TGCAGCGGAAGACTAGCGGGAGGCTCGGGGGAGCTGTTTTTT,CSGRLAGGSGELFF
TRBJ2-3,many,.,TRBV20-1,TGCAGTGCTAGAGATGGGGCTAGCAGCACAGATACGCAGTATTTT,CSARDGASSTDTQYF
TRBJ2-5,.,.,TRBV5-1,TGCGCCAGCAGAGAGGGCCACCTCCGAGGAGAGACCCAGTACTTC,CASREGHLRGETQYF
TRBJ2-1,many,TRBD1,TRBV7-2,TGTGCCAGCAGCTTAGTGGGACAGGGATACAATGAGCAGTTCTTC,CASSLVGQGYNEQFF
TRBJ1-1,many,.,TRBV10-3,TGTGCCATCAGTGATTACAGAGTGGGGAACACTGAAGCTTTCTTT,CAISDYRVGNTEAFF
TRBJ2-1,many,TRBD2,TRBV7-9,TGTGCCAGCAGGAACAGGGCGGGAGGCTACAATGAGCAGTTCTTC,CASRNRAGGYNEQFF
TRBJ1-1,many,.,TRBV5-1,TGCGCCAGCAGCTTACAGGAGGGGAACACTGAAGCTTTCTTT,CASSLQEGNTEAFF
TRBJ1-5,few,.,TRBV10-2,TGCGCCAGCAGTGATCCCGCGGTGGGCAATCAGCCCCAGAATTTT,CASSDPAVGNQPQNF
TRBJ2-2,few,TRBD1,TRBV20-1,TGCAGTGCTAGCCCACAGGGGGCTTTCGACACCGGGGAGCTGTTTTTT,CSASPQGAFDTGELFF
TRBJ2-3,many,.,TRBV3-1,TGTGCCAGCAGCCAGGGACCTACAGGAGATACGCAGTATTTT,CASSQGPTGDTQYF
TRBJ1-3,many,.,TRBV20-1,TGCAGTGCCCCCCGCGGCGGTGCTGGAAACACCATATATTTT,CSAPRGGAGNTIYF
TRBJ1-2,.,TRBD1,TRBV11-3,TGTGCCAGCAGCTCAGGGACAGGCCCGAGCAATGGCTACACCTTC,CASSSGTGPSNGYTF
TRBJ1-2,many,TRBD1,TRBV6-6,TGTGCCAGCAGACAACCGGGACAGGCCTACCGGGGCTATGGCTACACCTTC,CASRQPGQAYRGYGYTF
TRBJ1-5,many,.,TRBV4-1,TGCGCCAGCAGCGATTCTTCAGGCAATCAGCCCCAGCATTTT,CASSDSSGNQPQHF
TRBJ1-1,many,.,TRBV7-9,TGTGCCACGGGGTGGGGGAACACTGAAGCTTTCTTT,CATGWGNTEAFF
TRBJ2-7,many,.,TRBV25-1,TGTGCCAGCAGTGCAAATGTTGTACCCTACGAGCAGTACTTC,CASSANVVPYEQYF
TRBJ2-2,many,.,TRBV6-6,TGTGCCAGCGGCGAGGGGAGGGGGGAGCTGTTTTTT,CASGEGRGELFF
TRBJ1-1,many,.,TRBV20-1,TGCAGTGCTTTAGGACAGAACACTGAAGCTTTCTTT,CSALGQNTEAFF
TRBJ2-5,.,.,TRBV18,.,CASSPGDSSFYICSAGETQYF
TRBJ2-5,many,.,TRBV2,TGTGCCAGCAGTGAAGAAGGGATGGAGACCCAGTACTTC,CASSEEGMETQYF
TRBJ2-5,many,TRBD1,TRBV20-1,TGCAGTGTAGGGACAGAGGGCCAGTACTTC,CSVGTEGQYF
TRBJ1-5,.,.,TRBV7-6,TGTGCCAGCAGCTTAGCGGCCCGCCCCAATCAGCCCCAGCATTTT,CASSLAARPNQPQHF
TRBJ1-2,few,.,TRBV4-3,TGCGCCAGCAGCCAAGGGATCAGGGAGGTCCAAACCTTC,CASSQGIREVQTF
TRBJ2-5,many,.,TRBV20-1,TGCAGTGCTGGCCCCCAAGAGACCCAGTACTTC,CSAGPQETQYF
TRBJ2-7,many,.,TRBV10-3,TGTGCCATCAGTGATGCGGCCAGAACCTCCTACGAGCAGTACTTC,CAISDAARTSYEQYF
TRBJ1-5,many,.,TRBV9,TGTGCCAGCAGTGCGAGTTATAGCAATCAGCCCCAGCATTTT,CASSASYSNQPQHF
TRBJ2-5,many,TRBD2,TRBV20-1,TGCAGTGCTAGGGACTTTAGCGGGCCCCAAGAGACCCAGTACTTC,CSARDFSGPQETQYF
TRBJ2-1,many,.,TRBV29-1,TGCAGCGTTGAAGGCGGCCCGCCTAGACTCTATGAGCAGTTCTTC,CSVEGGPPRLYEQFF
TRBJ1-1,many,.,TRBV7-2,TGTGCCAGCAGCCGCAGGGATGGCACTGAAGCTTTCTTT,CASSRRDGTEAFF
TRBJ2-7,many,TRBD1,TRBV7-2,TGTGCCAGCAGCTCGGACAGGGGTAGCGACGAGCAGTACTTC,CASSSDRGSDEQYF
TRBJ2-1,many,TRBD1,TRBV20-1,TGCAGTGCTCCCGGGACAGGCCCCTACAATGAGCAGTTCTTC,CSAPGTGPYNEQFF
TRBJ2-1,few,TRBD1,TRBV5-5,TGTGCCAGCAGCTTCCCACAGGGGGGCGTTAATGAGCAGTTCTTC,CASSFPQGGVNEQFF
TRBJ2-1,many,.,TRBV7-2,TGTGCCAGCAGCCCACTTGGGCCAGGGTTGAATGAGCAGTTCTTC,CASSPLGPGLNEQFF
TRBJ1-6,.,.,TRBV10-3,TGTGCCATCAGTGAGAACTCAGCAGAGTATAATTCACCCCTCCACTTT,CAISENSAEYNSPLHF